This T cell receptor (beta chain) was observed in a study of blood T cell repertoires in COVID-19. In the authors' workflow: From reference gene primer amplification, estimates of nucleated cell counts were derived. Clones were read by immunoSEQ multiplex PCR, and TCRdb kept only the in-frame ones, dropping some. V, J and clone size are those of that table, while D and trimming were read from the DNA. The sample includes 210,000 or so clones, around 80% seen only once; the top ten take approximately 13%. The V and J ends lost 2 bases and 2 bases respectively, with 31 bases between them. Germline CDR1 is SGHRS and CDR2 is YFSETQ. The CDR3 length is 21 residues.

The chain uses TRBV5-1 and TRBJ1-2; possible D gene TRBD1, 6 bases. This receptor was identified in a man aged 50-59 years who had recovered from COVID-19. Sequenced: peripheral blood. CDR3 protein: CASSFGPNLRQAAGENYGYTF. The CDR3 DNA follows: TGCGCCAGCAGCTTCGGGCCAAATCTAAGACAGGCAGCAGGCGAAAACTATGGCTACACCTTC.